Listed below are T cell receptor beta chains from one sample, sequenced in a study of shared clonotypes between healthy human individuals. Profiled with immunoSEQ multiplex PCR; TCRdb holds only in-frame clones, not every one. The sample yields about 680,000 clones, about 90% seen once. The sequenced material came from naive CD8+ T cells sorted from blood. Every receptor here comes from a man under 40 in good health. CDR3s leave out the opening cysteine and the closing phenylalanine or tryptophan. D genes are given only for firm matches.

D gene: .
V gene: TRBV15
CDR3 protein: ATSRVQGYEQY

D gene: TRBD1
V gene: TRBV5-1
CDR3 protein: ASRTGTGDTDTQY

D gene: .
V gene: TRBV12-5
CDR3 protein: ASGPLGRLGDTQY

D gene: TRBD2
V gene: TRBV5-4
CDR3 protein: ASSLTGRDYEQY

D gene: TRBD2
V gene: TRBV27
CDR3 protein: ASRTGTSGLYNEQF

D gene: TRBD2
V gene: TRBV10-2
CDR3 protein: ASSEDGTSGRNEQF

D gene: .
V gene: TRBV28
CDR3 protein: ASSLSGDGYT

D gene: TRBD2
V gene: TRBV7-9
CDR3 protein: ASSATSGRVGNTGELF

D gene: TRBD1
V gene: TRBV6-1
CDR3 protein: ASRWTGQISYEQY

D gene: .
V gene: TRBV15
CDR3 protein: ATSEGAGTGNEKLF

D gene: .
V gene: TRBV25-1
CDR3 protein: ASIGTSFLDTQY

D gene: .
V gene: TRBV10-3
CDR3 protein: AISESTYPYEQY

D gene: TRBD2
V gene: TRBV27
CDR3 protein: ASSSWTSGYEQY

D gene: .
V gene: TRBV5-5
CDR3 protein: ASSPHRVISYEQY

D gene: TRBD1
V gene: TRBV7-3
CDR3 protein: ASSRAGGLDDTQY

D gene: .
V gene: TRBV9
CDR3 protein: ASSPEGERETQY

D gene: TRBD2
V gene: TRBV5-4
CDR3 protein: ASSFGAGETQY

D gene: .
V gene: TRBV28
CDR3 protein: ASSFRGRGYNEQF

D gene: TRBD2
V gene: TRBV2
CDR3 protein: ATLTTGGRVNEQF

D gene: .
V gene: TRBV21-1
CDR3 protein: ASSKSLGAGGSNEQY

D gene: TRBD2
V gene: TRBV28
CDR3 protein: ASSILRFSTGTSGFEQY

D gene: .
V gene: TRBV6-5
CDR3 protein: ASSYSQTNTEAF

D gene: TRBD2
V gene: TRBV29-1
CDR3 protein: SVVLAGGYHNEQF

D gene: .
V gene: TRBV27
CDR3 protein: ASSLSHPGSGNQETQY

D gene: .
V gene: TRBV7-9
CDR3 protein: ASSPEGVETYEQY

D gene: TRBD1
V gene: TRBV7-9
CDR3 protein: ASSFTGGYTEAF

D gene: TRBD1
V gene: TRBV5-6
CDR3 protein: ASSFRGQDSYEQY

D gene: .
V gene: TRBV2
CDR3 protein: ASSFITGELF

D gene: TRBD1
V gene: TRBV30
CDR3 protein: AWSPGQGHQPQH

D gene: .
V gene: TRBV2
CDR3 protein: ASSDTAELASEEQF

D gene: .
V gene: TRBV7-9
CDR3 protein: ASRSTDNQPQH

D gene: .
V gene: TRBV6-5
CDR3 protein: ASSNAWDGTDTQY

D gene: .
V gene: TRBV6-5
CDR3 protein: ASSYSSRPGEQY

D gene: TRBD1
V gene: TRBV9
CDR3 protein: ASSSAGGRSEAF

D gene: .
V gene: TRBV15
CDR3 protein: ATSRAGSSNQPQH

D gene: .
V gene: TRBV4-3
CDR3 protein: ASSQGAAGFSYEQY

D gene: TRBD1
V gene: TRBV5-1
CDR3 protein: ASTPRTGDGYT